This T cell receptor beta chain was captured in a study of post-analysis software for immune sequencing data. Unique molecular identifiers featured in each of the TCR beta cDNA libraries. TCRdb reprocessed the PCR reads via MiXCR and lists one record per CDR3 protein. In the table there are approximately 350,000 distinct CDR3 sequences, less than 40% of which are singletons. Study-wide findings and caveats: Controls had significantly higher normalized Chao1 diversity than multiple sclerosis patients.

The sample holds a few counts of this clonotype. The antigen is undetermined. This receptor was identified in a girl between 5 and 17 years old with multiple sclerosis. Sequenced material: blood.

As DNA, the CDR3 is TGTGCCAGCAGCTTAAGGCCTTCCACAGATACGCAGTATTTT. The encoded protein is CASSLRPSTDTQYF. The rearrangement uses TRBV12-3 or TRBV12-4 and TRBJ2-3; D is unclear. V gave up 6 bases and J gave up 2 bases, with 12 bases separating them. The CDR3 extends over 14 amino acids.